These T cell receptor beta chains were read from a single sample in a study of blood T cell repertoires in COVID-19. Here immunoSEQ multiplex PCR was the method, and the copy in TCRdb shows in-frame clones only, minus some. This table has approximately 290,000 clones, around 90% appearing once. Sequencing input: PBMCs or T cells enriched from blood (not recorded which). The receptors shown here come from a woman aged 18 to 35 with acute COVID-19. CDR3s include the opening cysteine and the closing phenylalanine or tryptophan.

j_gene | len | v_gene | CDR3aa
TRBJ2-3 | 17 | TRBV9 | CASSVDLAGGGIDTQYF
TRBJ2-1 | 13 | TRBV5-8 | CASSFGSYNEQFF
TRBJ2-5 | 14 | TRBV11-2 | CASSLDSAEETQYF
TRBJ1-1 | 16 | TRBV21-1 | CARLPRDRPENTEAFF
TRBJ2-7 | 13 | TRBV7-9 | CASSLATIRAQYF
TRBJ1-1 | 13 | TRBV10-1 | CASTRGGNTEAFF
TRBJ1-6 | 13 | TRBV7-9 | CASSQDGRSPLHF
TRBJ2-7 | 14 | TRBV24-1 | CATSDLRSGDRIFF
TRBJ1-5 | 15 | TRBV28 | CASSPGTGLRQPQHF
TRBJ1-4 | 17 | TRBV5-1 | CASSLGQGGATNEKLFF
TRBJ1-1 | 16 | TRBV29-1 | CSVEDAPLGIPTEAFF
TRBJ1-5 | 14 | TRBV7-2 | CASSATGNNQPQHF
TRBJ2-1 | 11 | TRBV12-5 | CASGLGPKQFF
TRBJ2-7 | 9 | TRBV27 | CASRYRGNF
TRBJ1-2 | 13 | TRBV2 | CASSGNREEGYTF
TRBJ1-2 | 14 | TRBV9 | CASTPEVSGYGYTF
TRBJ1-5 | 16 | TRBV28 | CASSFGTGYSNQPQHF
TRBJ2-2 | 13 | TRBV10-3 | CAFLRGKTGELFF
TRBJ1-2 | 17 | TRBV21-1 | CASSKRGPDRENYGYTF
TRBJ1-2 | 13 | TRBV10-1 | CASSDRADYGYTF
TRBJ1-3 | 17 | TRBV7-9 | CASSLLAVPISGNTIYF
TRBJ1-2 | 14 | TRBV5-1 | CASSLVGQGGGYTF
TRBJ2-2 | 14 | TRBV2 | CASSARSNTGELFF
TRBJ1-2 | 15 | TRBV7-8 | CASSLIGPGGVGYTF
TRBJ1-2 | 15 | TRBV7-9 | CASSLFLGGPYGYTF
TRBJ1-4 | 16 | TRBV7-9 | CASSLDRQGGNEKLFF
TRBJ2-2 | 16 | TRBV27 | CASSLPGLLNTGELFF
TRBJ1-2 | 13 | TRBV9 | CASSPWEGSGYTF
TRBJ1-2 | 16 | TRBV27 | CASSLFPGGTLGGYTF
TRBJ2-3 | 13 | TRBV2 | CASTGQEIDTQYF
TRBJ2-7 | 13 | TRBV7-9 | CASSTGQPYEQYF
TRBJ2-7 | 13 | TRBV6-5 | CASSKTGNYEQYF
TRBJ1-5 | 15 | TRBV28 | CASSRGTGEIQPQHF
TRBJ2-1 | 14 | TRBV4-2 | CASSQDGGRREQFF
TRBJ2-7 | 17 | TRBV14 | CASLGRQGGSGKHEQYF
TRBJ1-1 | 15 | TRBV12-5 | CASGWPGGEETEAFF
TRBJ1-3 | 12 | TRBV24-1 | CATRLRRNTIYF
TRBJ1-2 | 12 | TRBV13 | CASSLTGKGYTF
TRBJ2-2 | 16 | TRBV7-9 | CASSFVAPSNTGELFF
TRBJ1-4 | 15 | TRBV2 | CASNAYGTGGEKLFF
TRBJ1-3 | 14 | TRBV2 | CASSAGGFGNTIYF
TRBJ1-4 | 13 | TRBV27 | CASMVQGSEKLFF
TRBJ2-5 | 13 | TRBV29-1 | CSARDSGQETQYF